Presented here are 14 T cell receptor beta chains from one specimen sequenced in a study of metastatic and nonmetastatic thyroid tumors. All patients were untreated before thyroid surgery. TCRdb called clones again from the PCR reads with MiXCR. The table has 15,000 to 25,000 clones, roughly 27% seen once. The sequenced sample consisted of blood. These receptors were taken from a male donor with papillary thyroid cancer or a benign thyroid nodule (not recorded which). Some clones in this sample may be carry-over from other donors' samples.

This clone has a single count. The chain couples TRBV20-1 to TRBJ2-7; 8 nucleotides agree with TRBD1. This CDR3 contains 15 residues. The V segment lost 4 bases and the J segment 6 bases; nucleotides outside the gene matches: 14. Germline CDR1 is DFQATT and CDR2 is SNEGSKA (reference sequence). The CDR3 DNA sequence: TGCAGTGCTAACTTACGGCAGACAGGGGTTCCCGAGCAGTACTTC. This sequence encodes CSANLRQTGVPEQYF.

CDR3 in amino acids: CASSGGQWGETQYF. Here the CDR3 DNA reads TGCGCCAGCAGCGGAGGACAGTGGGGGGAGACCCAGTACTTC. The rearrangement links TRBV5-1 to TRBJ2-5; maybe TRBD1 (6 bases). This CDR3 spans 14 amino acids. In germline, CDR1 is SGHRS, CDR2 YFSETQ. Trimming took 4 bases from V and 5 from J, leaving 15 bases between them.

V and J are TRBV10-2 and TRBJ2-1; 8 bases fit TRBD2. Germline CDR1 reads WSHSY; CDR2 reads SAAADI. The CDR3 is 14 amino acids. Losses at the gene ends were 7 bases for V and 4 bases for J; bases not matched to a gene: 6. The CDR3 bases are TGCGCCAGCAAGGAGCGGGAGATATACAATGAGCAGTTCTTC. This translates into CASKEREIYNEQFF.

The chain joins TRBV2 to TRBJ2-2, with a tentative D call TRBD2 (6 bases). V was clipped by 7 bases and J by 3 bases, with 12 bases between them. CDR3 length: 14 residues. In germline, CDR1 is SNHLY, CDR2 FYNNEI. The CDR3 DNA follows: TGTGCCAGCAAGCGGACTACCCACACCGGGGAGCTGTTTTTT. Residues: CASKRTTHTGELFF.

The V call is TRBV6-1, the J call TRBJ2-1, with 9 bases that match TRBD1. The CDR3 is 17 amino acids. CDR1 and CDR2 (germline): MNHNS, SASEGT. Losses at the gene ends were 1 base for V and 8 bases for J; bases not matched to a gene: 12. The CDR3 loop reads CASSEGRWDREIDEQFF. The CDR3 bases are TGTGCCAGCAGTGAAGGCCGCTGGGACAGGGAAATAGATGAGCAGTTCTTC.

In its sample, this clone was seen a few times. V gene TRBV30 combines with J gene TRBJ2-7; D is possibly TRBD1 (6 bases). Per germline, CDR1 GTSNPN and CDR2 SVGIG (reference sequence). V lost 3 bases, J lost 2 bases, and 11 bases lay in between. The CDR3 is 13 amino acids. CDR3 bases: TGTGCCTGGAGGCGACAGGAGACCTACGAGCAGTACTTC. Its translation is CAWRRQETYEQYF.

This clone is judged medium-sized. The V gene is TRBV20-1, the J gene TRBJ1-6; maybe TRBD1 (6 bases). Deletions cut 7 bases from V and 7 bases from J, with 14 bases between. This CDR3 comprises 13 residues. Germline V gives CDR1 DFQATT, CDR2 SNEGSKA (reference sequence). The CDR3 DNA sequence: TGCAGTGTTGAGGGGACACCAAATTCACCCCTCCACTTT. Amino acid sequence: CSVEGTPNSPLHF.

This chain uses TRBV18 with TRBJ1-6; D gene uncertain. CDR1 and CDR2 (germline): KGHSH, LQKENI. Trimming removed 1 base from V and 5 bases from J, with 12 bases in between. The CDR3 totals 16 residues. The CDR3 DNA is TGTGCCAGCTCACCACTGGTGTCCGGCAATAATTCACCCCTCCACTTT. This codes for CASSPLVSGNNSPLHF.

The rearrangement links TRBV6-5 to TRBJ1-2, with D unclear. From germline, CDR1 is MNHEY and CDR2 SVGAGI. V was clipped by 4 bases and J by 7 bases, with 16 bases between them. There are 14 residues in the CDR3. The CDR3 protein is CASSSTAQALGYTF. CDR3 DNA: TGTGCCAGCAGTTCGACGGCTCAGGCACTTGGCTACACCTTC.

This clone was seen a handful of times. The chain carries TRBV29-1 and TRBJ2-6; D call uncertain. V was shortened by 6 bases and J by 3 bases, with 9 bases between the two germline ends. This CDR3 spans 13 amino acids. Germline lookup yields CDR1 SQVTM and CDR2 ANQGSEA. CDR3 in amino acids: CSVIGLGANVLTF. The CDR3 DNA sequence: TGCAGCGTCATCGGGCTTGGGGCCAACGTCCTGACTTTC.

Comments on this clone: This sequence may be a read error, since a much larger clone differs from it by one base. The identical CDR3 is also encoded by other nucleotide sequences in the sample. The chain recombines TRBV29-1 with TRBJ1-2; 9 positions match TRBD1. This CDR3 contains 11 residues. CDR1 is SQVTM, CDR2 ANQGSEA, per germline. Trimming cost V 8 bases and J 13 bases; bases outside gene matches: 11. CDR3 in amino acids: CSIADRGISTF. The CDR3 coding sequence is TGCAGCATTGCTGACAGGGGGATTAGCACCTTC.

The chain employs TRBV28 and TRBJ2-3, with D perhaps TRBD2 (6 bases). CDR3 length equals 16 residues. Trimming removed 7 bases from V and 2 bases from J, with 19 bases in between. CDR1 and CDR2 (germline): MDHEN, SYDVKM. The CDR3 spells CASTPRRRGNTDTQYF. The CDR3 DNA follows: TGTGCCAGCACCCCCCGGCGGCGGGGAAACACAGATACGCAGTATTTT.

This clone was observed a few times. The chain recombines TRBV3-1 with TRBJ2-4; D is undetermined. V dropped 0 bases and J dropped 7 bases, with 13 bases sitting between them. The CDR3 length is 15 residues. CDR1 is LGHDT and CDR2 is YNNKEL in the germline V gene (reference sequence). The CDR3 DNA follows: TGTGCCAGCAGCCAAGATCAACGGCAGTGGAACATTCAGTACTTC. This translates into CASSQDQRQWNIQYF. Full variable domain (outside the CDR3, taken from reference TRBV3-1 and TRBJ2-4): DTAVSQTPKYLVTQMGNDKSIKCEQNLGHDTMYWYKQDSKKFLKIMFSYNNKELIINETVPNRFSPKSPDKAHLNLHINSLELGDSAVYFCASSQDQRQWNIQYFGAGTRLSVL.

V gene TRBV27 combines with J gene TRBJ1-3; D not resolved. CDR1 and CDR2 from the germline V gene are MNHEY and SMNVEV (reference sequence). The CDR3 is 13 residues long. Trimming cost V 5 bases and J 4 bases, with 9 bases left between them. CDR3: CASSPRQGNTIYF. The CDR3 bases are TGTGCCAGCAGTCCCCGGCAGGGAAACACCATATATTTT.